The present T cell receptor beta chain was sequenced within a study of T cells in Graves' hyperthyroidism and ophthalmopathy. Study overall: Peripheral blood specimens were obtained at initial diagnosis, prior to any treatment. Findings and caveats of the study: In the blood, most expanded thyroid clonotypes above 0.001 appeared as well. Patients with ophthalmopathy were separated from those with stable hyperthyroidism by a 13 V-J model.

The PBMCs studied were ones that came from about 10 ml fresh peripheral blood. To note about this clonotype: Its matching antigen is unknown.

The CDR3 is made up of 15 amino acids. Losses at the gene ends were 3 bases for V and 4 bases for J; bases not matched to a gene: 5. Germline V gives CDR1 KGHDR, CDR2 SFDVKD. It was RNA transcripts that yielded the amplified TCR beta CDR3 regions. The study used the HTBI primer set for a first-round RT-PCR of the TCR CDR3. TCRdb ran MiXCR on the multiplex PCR reads and lists one entry per CDR3 protein. The data show about 700,000 distinct CDR3 sequences, 12% to 15% seen once. The clonotype comes from a woman between 18 and 30 years old with Graves' hyperthyroidism. Material for sequencing was blood. The rearrangement joins TRBV24-1 to TRBJ1-2, with 9 bases that match TRBD1. The CDR3 region is CATSDGTGLAYGYTF. For the CDR3, the DNA is TGTGCCACCAGTGATGGGACAGGGCTGGCCTATGGCTACACCTTC.